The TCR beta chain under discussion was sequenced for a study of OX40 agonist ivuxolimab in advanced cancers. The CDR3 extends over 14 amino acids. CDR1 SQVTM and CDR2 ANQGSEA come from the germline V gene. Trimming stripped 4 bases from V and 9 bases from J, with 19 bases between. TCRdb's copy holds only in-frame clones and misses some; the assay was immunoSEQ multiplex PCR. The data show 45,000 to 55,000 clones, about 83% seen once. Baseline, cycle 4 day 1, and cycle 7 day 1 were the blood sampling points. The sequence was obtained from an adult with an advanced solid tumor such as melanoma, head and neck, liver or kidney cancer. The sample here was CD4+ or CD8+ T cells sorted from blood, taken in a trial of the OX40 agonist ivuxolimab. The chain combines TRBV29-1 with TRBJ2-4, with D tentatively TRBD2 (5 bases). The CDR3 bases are TGCAGCGTTGGAGCCCGGGCCGATGGGAGCATTCAGTACTTC. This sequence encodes CSVGARADGSIQYF. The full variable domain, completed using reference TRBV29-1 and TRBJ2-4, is SAVISQKPSRDICQRGTSLTIQCQVDSQVTMMFWYRQQPGQSLTLIATANQGSEATYESGFVIDKFPISRPNLTFSTLTVSNMSPEDSSIYLCSVGARADGSIQYFGAGTRLSVL.